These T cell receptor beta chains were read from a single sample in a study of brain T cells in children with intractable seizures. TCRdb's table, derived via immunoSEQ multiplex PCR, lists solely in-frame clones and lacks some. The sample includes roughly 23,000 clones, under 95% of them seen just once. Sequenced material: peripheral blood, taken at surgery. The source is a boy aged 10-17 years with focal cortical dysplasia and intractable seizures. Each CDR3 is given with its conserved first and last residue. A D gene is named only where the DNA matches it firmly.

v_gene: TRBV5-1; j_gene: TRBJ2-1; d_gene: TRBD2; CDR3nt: TGCGCCAGCAGCTGGACTAGCGGGGGGTACAATGAGCAGTTCTTC; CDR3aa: CASSWTSGGYNEQFF
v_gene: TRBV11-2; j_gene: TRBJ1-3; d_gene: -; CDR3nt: TGTGCCAGCAGCTTAGAGAGGGCATCCACTGGAAACACCATATATTTT; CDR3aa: CASSLERASTGNTIYF
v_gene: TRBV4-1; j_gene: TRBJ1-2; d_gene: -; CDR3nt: TGCGCCAGCAGCCAAGTTCGGGACTATGGCTACACCTTC; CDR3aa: CASSQVRDYGYTF
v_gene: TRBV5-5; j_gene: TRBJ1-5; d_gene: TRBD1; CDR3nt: TGTGCCAGCAGCTACGGGACAGTATCCAGCCCCCAGCATTTT; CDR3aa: CASSYGTVSSPQHF
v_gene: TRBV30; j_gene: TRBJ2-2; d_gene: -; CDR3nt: TGTGCCTGGAGGGAGGGGGCTTTGGCTCGGACCGGGGAGCTGTTTTTT; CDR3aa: CAWREGALARTGELFF
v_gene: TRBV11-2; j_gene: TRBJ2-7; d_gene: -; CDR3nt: TGTGCCAGCAGCTTAGGAGTCAACTCCTACGAGCAGTACTTC; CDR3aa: CASSLGVNSYEQYF
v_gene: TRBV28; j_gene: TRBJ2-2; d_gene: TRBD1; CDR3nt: TGTGCCAGCAGTTTACTACAGGGGTCTAAAACCGGGGAGCTGTTTTTT; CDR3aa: CASSLLQGSKTGELFF
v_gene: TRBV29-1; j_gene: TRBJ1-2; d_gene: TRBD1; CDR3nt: TGCAGCGTCCGCAGCGACAGGGACTATGGCTACACCTTC; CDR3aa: CSVRSDRDYGYTF
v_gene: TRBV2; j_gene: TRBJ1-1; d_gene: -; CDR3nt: TGTGCCAGCGAAACCGTCTACACTGAAGCTTTCTTT; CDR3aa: CASETVYTEAFF
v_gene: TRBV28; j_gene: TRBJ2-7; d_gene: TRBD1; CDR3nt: TGTGCCAGCAGTCCTCAGACAGGGGAGTACGAGCAGTACTTC; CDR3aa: CASSPQTGEYEQYF
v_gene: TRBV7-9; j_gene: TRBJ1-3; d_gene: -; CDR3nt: TGTGCCAGCAGCTCCGGACCAGGGGACACCATATATTTT; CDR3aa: CASSSGPGDTIYF
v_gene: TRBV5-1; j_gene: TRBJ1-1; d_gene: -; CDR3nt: TGCGCCAGCAGCTTGGAAAACAGGGATACAGCTTTCTTT; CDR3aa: CASSLENRDTAFF
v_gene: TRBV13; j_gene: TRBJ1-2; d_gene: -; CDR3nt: TGTGCCAGCAGCCCAGATTCGACATTGAACTATGGCTACACCTTC; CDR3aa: CASSPDSTLNYGYTF
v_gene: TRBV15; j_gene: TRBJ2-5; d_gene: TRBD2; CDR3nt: TGTGCCACCAGCCCGCAACATAAGGACCTAGCGGGGGTTGAAGAGACCCAGTACTTC; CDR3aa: CATSPQHKDLAGVEETQYF